Included here is one T cell receptor (beta chain) sequence, with context. What it recognizes is unknown. The record originates from a study of CD8 T cells in Susac syndrome. Study-wide points: TCR sequencing and HLA analysis covered a relatively small number of individuals.

CDR3 length equals 13 residues. V shed 1 base and J shed 3 bases, with 7 bases lying between them. The germline CDR1 and CDR2 sequences are SGHAT and FQDESV (reference sequence). Those who served as multiple sclerosis controls were treatment-naive patients with stable or active relapsing-remitting disease. Negative magnetic isolation gave CD8+ and CD4+ cells; FACS enriched CD8+ TEMRA. RNA in amounts of about 0.45 to 1 ug was reverse transcribed with random hexamers. Across 54 Vbeta and 13 Jbeta, immunoSEQ multiplex PCR amplified TCR beta CDR3. TCRdb re-called the immunoSEQ multiplex PCR reads with MiXCR, one entry per CDR3 protein. Counted here are roughly 170,000 distinct CDR3 sequences, 85% to 95% occurring once; the ten biggest clones make up more than 0.08%.

The rearrangement joins TRBV11-1 to TRBJ2-7; D ambiguous. Sequencing was done on a sample of CD4+ T cells from PBMCs. The source of this sequence is a human donor with multiple sclerosis. The DNA for the CDR3 is TGTGCCAGCAGCTTAGGGGCCGTCTACGAGCAGTACTTC. It translates to CASSLGAVYEQYF.